A single sample is the source of the 2 T cell receptor beta chains below, sequenced in a study of T cells in Graves' hyperthyroidism and ophthalmopathy. Amplification of TCR beta CDR3 regions was performed using RNA transcripts as template. TCR CDR3 regions were first amplified by RT-PCR with HTBI primers. Each CDR3 protein is one row after TCRdb ran MiXCR on the multiplex PCR reads. Of about 590,000 distinct CDR3 sequences in the sample, less than 20% were seen once. The sequencing input was blood. The origin of the receptors is a woman aged 30 to 39 with Graves' hyperthyroidism.

This clonotype was counted ten times or more. V usage is TRBV27 and J usage is TRBJ1-5, with D tentatively TRBD1 (6 bases). V gave up 2 bases and J gave up 2 bases, with 16 bases separating them. Per the germline V gene, CDR1 is MNHEY and CDR2 is SMNVEV (reference sequence). The CDR3 sequence is 17 residues long. This chain's CDR3 is CASSLVGTRRGNQPQHF. The CDR3 nucleotides read TGTGCCAGCAGTTTAGTGGGGACACGGCGGGGCAATCAGCCCCAGCATTTT.

The CDR3 DNA is TGTGCCAGCAGCCCCCGACAGGCCTACAATGAGCAGTTCTTC. Translating it yields CASSPRQAYNEQFF. The V call is TRBV7-9, the J call TRBJ2-1, with D perhaps matching TRBD1 (6 bases). The germline gives CDR1 SEHNR, CDR2 FQNEAQ (reference sequence). Trimming pared 5 bases from V and 2 bases from J, leaving 10 bases between. The CDR3 has 14 amino acids.